This TCR beta chain was sequenced during a study of blood T cell repertoires in COVID-19. This clone was detected only once. Data came from immunoSEQ multiplex PCR; TCRdb stores just in-frame clones and leaves some out. The table lists approximately 74,000 clones, around four fifths of them singletons. Sequenced input: peripheral blood. The TCR sequence derives from a man between 65 and 80 years old with acute or convalescent COVID-19.

The DNA of the CDR3 is TGTGCCAGCAGTGACCTAGCGGGGGCTCTGAGCTCCTACAATGAGCAGTTCTTC. Protein product: CASSDLAGALSSYNEQFF. V gene TRBV25-1 combines with J gene TRBJ2-1; TRBD2 aligns across 10 bases. Trimming cost V 3 bases and J 0 bases; bases outside gene matches: 8. Germline CDR1 reads MGHDK; CDR2 reads SYGVNS. The CDR3 sequence is 18 residues long.